This is a list of T cell receptor beta chains from one sample in a study of identical twins. Via MiXCR, TCRdb re-called the 5' RACE reads, giving one row per CDR3 protein. The top ten clones hold around 0.57% of a sample with 450,000 or so distinct CDR3 sequences, 13% to 15% of them seen once. The same data also went into a second study, on yellow fever vaccine responses in identical twins.

Sample: CD4+ T cells sorted from blood. All receptors come from a woman aged 18-29 years in good health. CDR3s include the opening cysteine and the closing phenylalanine or tryptophan. A D gene is named only where the DNA matches it firmly. Some rows mark clone size as missing; the rest say once, few, many or name a class of expanded clone.

>TRBD2|-|TRBJ2-1|TRBV6-2/TRBV6-3
TGTGCCAGCAGTCTACGGACTAGCGGAATACGCAATGAGCAGTTCTTC
CASSLRTSGIRNEQFF
>TRBD1|many|TRBJ2-5|TRBV27
TGTGCCAGCGGAACGGGACAGGGGGCAAGGGAGACCCAGTACTTC
CASGTGQGARETQYF
>TRBD2|-|TRBJ2-7|TRBV20-1
TGCAGCTCCGCCGGGGGGACCTACGAGCAGTACTTC
CSSAGGTYEQYF
>-|-|TRBJ2-2|TRBV10-3
TGTGCCATCAGGCCGGACAGTTCGAACACCGGGGAGCTGTTTTTT
CAIRPDSSNTGELFF
>-|many|TRBJ2-1|TRBV29-1
TGCAGCGTTGAACTTCGGGCAGCCAATGAGCAGTTCTTC
CSVELRAANEQFF
>-|many|TRBJ2-2|TRBV12-3/TRBV12-4
TGTGCCAGCAGTTTAGGGAGATACGGGGAGCTGTTTTTT
CASSLGRYGELFF
>TRBD1|-|TRBJ2-1|TRBV5-1
TGCGCCAGCAGCTTGGCTGACAGGGGGTTCGATGAGCAGTTCTTC
CASSLADRGFDEQFF
>-|-|TRBJ1-1|TRBV6-1
TGTGCCAGCAGTAGGGGTGAGAGACGGGGCAGGGGTACTGAAGCTTTCTTT
CASSRGERRGRGTEAFF
>-|-|TRBJ2-7|TRBV10-3
TGTGCCATCAGTGACGACTCTATCGACGAGCAGTACTTC
CAISDDSIDEQYF
>TRBD1|-|TRBJ1-2|TRBV5-1
TGCGCCAGCGGACTGCAACAGGGGAATTTCTATGGCTACACCTTC
CASGLQQGNFYGYTF
>TRBD1|few|TRBJ2-1|TRBV20-1
TGCAGTGCTGGGGGACAGGGGGCCCCAAAGCAGTTCTTC
CSAGGQGAPKQFF
>-|-|TRBJ2-3|TRBV7-2
TGTGCCAGCAGCTTAGTCGCGACCAGGCGACAGGGAGGGCGCACAGATACGCAGTATTTT
CASSLVATRRQGGRTDTQYF
>TRBD2|-|TRBJ2-7|TRBV7-9
TGTGCCAGCAAGCGCGGGAGCTCCTACGAGCAGTACTTC
CASKRGSSYEQYF
>-|few|TRBJ2-1|TRBV18
TGTGCCAGCTCACGTCCCGGGAGCAATGAGCAGTTCTTC
CASSRPGSNEQFF
>TRBD2|few|TRBJ2-1|TRBV29-1
TGCAGCGTTGCCTCCAGCGGGAGTTTCAATGAGCAGTTCTTC
CSVASSGSFNEQFF
>-|-|TRBJ1-1|TRBV5-1
TGCGCCAGCAGCCCAGGTGAGAACACTGAAGCTTTCTTT
CASSPGENTEAFF
>-|few|TRBJ2-7|TRBV12-3/TRBV12-4
TGTGCCAGCAGTTCGGGCAGAGCCTCTCCCTACGAGCAGTACTTC
CASSSGRASPYEQYF
>-|few|TRBJ1-2|TRBV12-3/TRBV12-4
TGTGCCAGCAGTGTGACGGTATCCGGCTACACCTTC
CASSVTVSGYTF
>-|-|TRBJ2-5|TRBV24-1
TGTGCCACCAGTGATTTGCTTCAGGGTTTGGAGACCCAGTACTTC
CATSDLLQGLETQYF
>TRBD2|-|TRBJ2-7|TRBV6-4
TGTGCCAGCAGTGCGCTAGCGGGAGTCCCCTACGAGCAGTACTTC
CASSALAGVPYEQYF
>TRBD1|-|TRBJ1-5|TRBV18
TGTGCCAGCTCCGGACAGGGGTTGGGTCAGCCCCAGCATTTT
CASSGQGLGQPQHF
>-|few|TRBJ2-1|TRBV28
TGTGCCAGCAGTACCACCAGAGGCCCCTACAATGAGCAGTTCTTC
CASSTTRGPYNEQFF
>-|-|TRBJ2-3|TRBV29-1
TGCAGCGTGCAACGTGCCACGGATAGAGATACGCAGTATTTT
CSVQRATDRDTQYF
>-|few|TRBJ2-3|TRBV20-1
TGCAGTGCTCATCTGCCACAGGGCATAGTGGATACGCAGTATTTT
CSAHLPQGIVDTQYF
>TRBD1|-|TRBJ2-7|TRBV10-3
TGTGCCATCAATAACCGGGACAGCGGCGGATACGAGCAGTACTTC
CAINNRDSGGYEQYF
>TRBD1|-|TRBJ1-1|TRBV29-1
TGCAGCGTTGGATGGACAGGGACTGAAGCTTTCTTT
CSVGWTGTEAFF
>TRBD1|-|TRBJ2-1|TRBV27
TGTGCCAGCAGCACCCTACAGGGGGCATCCTACAATGAGCAGTTCTTC
CASSTLQGASYNEQFF
>-|few|TRBJ2-2|TRBV29-1
TGCAGCTTCCTGGGGATCACCGGGGAGCTGTTTTTT
CSFLGITGELFF
>-|-|TRBJ2-1|TRBV3-1
TGTGCCAGCAGCCAGCTAGTAGTGAACAATGAGCAGTTCTTC
CASSQLVVNNEQFF
>-|few|TRBJ2-1|TRBV20-1
TGCAGTGCTAGAGTACCCCTTTCGATAGCCCATGAGCAGTTCTTC
CSARVPLSIAHEQFF
>-|-|TRBJ2-1|TRBV7-2
TGTGCCAGCAGCTTAGCGCAGGGGACAAAAATCTCCTACAATGAGCAGTTCTTC
CASSLAQGTKISYNEQFF
>TRBD1|few|TRBJ2-1|TRBV29-1
TGCAGCGTTGTCAGGGGGCAGCAGGGTGAGCAGTTCTTC
CSVVRGQQGEQFF
>TRBD2|few|TRBJ2-5|TRBV29-1
TGCAGCGTTGACCCGACTAGCGGGAGAGGAGAGACCCAGTACTTC
CSVDPTSGRGETQYF
>-|many|TRBJ2-7|TRBV23-1
TGCGCCAGCAGTCCCCAAGACCGAGTCTACGAGCAGTACTTC
CASSPQDRVYEQYF
>-|few|TRBJ2-2|TRBV11-2
TGTGCCAGCAGCTTAGATGGGACCATCACCGGGGAGCTGTTTTTT
CASSLDGTITGELFF
>TRBD1|-|TRBJ2-5|TRBV6-5
TGTGCCAGCAGTTACAGTTTCGGGACAGGGAGTCAAGAGACCCAGTACTTC
CASSYSFGTGSQETQYF
>TRBD1|few|TRBJ2-5|TRBV5-8
TGTGCCAGCAGCTTGGTGACAGGGATGGGAGAGACCCAGTACTTC
CASSLVTGMGETQYF
>TRBD2|-|TRBJ2-1|TRBV4-1
TGCGCCAGCAGCCAAGCCCTAGCGCGCGGGAGCGCCTCTCGTTCCTACAATGAGCAGTTCTTC
CASSQALARGSASRSYNEQFF
>-|few|TRBJ2-2|TRBV29-1
TGCAGCGTTGAGAGTGACTCCACGAACACCGGGGAGCTGTTTTTT
CSVESDSTNTGELFF
>-|many|TRBJ2-5|TRBV7-9
TGTGCCAGCAGCTTAGTGCATCCTACACAAGAGACCCAGTACTTC
CASSLVHPTQETQYF
>TRBD2|-|TRBJ2-1|TRBV5-1
TGCGCCAGCAGCGGGGAACTAGCGGGACTCAATGAGCAGTTCTTC
CASSGELAGLNEQFF
>-|few|TRBJ2-2|TRBV18
TGTGCCAGCTCACCACCCTCGGCAGGGGCGTACGGGGAGCTGTTTTTT
CASSPPSAGAYGELFF
>-|-|TRBJ2-5|TRBV11-3
TGTGCCAGCAGCCCAGTAGGGGACCCCGGGACCCAGTACTTC
CASSPVGDPGTQYF
>-|few|TRBJ2-7|TRBV29-1
TGCAGCGTTGACAGTGACAGATCCTACGAGCAGTACTTC
CSVDSDRSYEQYF
>-|many|TRBJ2-1|TRBV12-3/TRBV12-4
TGTGCCAGCAGGCCCCAAACTACCGGGCATGAGCAGTTCTTC
CASRPQTTGHEQFF
>-|many|TRBJ2-3|TRBV12-3/TRBV12-4
TGTGCCAGCAGCCGTGGGACGCAGTATTTT
CASSRGTQYF
>TRBD1|few|TRBJ1-6|TRBV29-1
TGCAGCGTCGCGACAGGGAGCGATTCACCCCTCCACTTT
CSVATGSDSPLHF
>-|-|TRBJ1-1|TRBV27
TGTGCCAGCAGTTTACTAGCGGAGACTGAAGCTTTCTTT
CASSLLAETEAFF
>TRBD2|few|TRBJ2-2|TRBV24-1
TGTGCCACCAGTGGGGGACTAGCGGGAGCTCCCAACACCGGGGAGCTGTTTTTT
CATSGGLAGAPNTGELFF
>-|few|TRBJ2-2|TRBV24-1
TGTGCCACCAGTGATTTCTTCGGGACACAGGATCCCGGGGAGCTGTTTTTT
CATSDFFGTQDPGELFF
>TRBD1|many|TRBJ2-7|TRBV6-1
TGTGCCAGCAGTCCTTGGACAGGATCCTACGAGCAGTACTTC
CASSPWTGSYEQYF
>-|few|TRBJ2-5|TRBV29-1
TGCAGCGTAGATCGGGGTAAAGAGACCCAGTACTTC
CSVDRGKETQYF
>-|few|TRBJ2-5|TRBV5-1
TGCGCCAGCAGCCCGGATTGGGGGGCGCAAGAGACCCAGTACTTC
CASSPDWGAQETQYF
>-|-|TRBJ2-7|TRBV6-1
TGTGCCAGCAGCCACTTCGGGACAAGCTCCTACGAGCAGTACTTC
CASSHFGTSSYEQYF
>TRBD2|few|TRBJ2-5|TRBV27
TGTGCCAGCATTTCTTGGGAGGGTGGGCAAGAGACCCAGTACTTC
CASISWEGGQETQYF
>-|few|TRBJ2-7|TRBV21-1
TGTGCCAGCAGCAATGTGGTGAGCTCCTACGAGCAGTACTTC
CASSNVVSSYEQYF
>-|-|TRBJ2-7|TRBV19
TGTGCCAGTAGTATCAGGGAAGGCCCCTACGAGCAGTACTTC
CASSIREGPYEQYF
>-|-|TRBJ2-7|TRBV11-2
TGTGCCAGCAGCTCGAGAAGTGGCGACGAGCAGTACTTC
CASSSRSGDEQYF